This section outlines one T cell receptor beta chain sequence together with its context. The antigen is undetermined. TCRdb's table, derived via immunoSEQ multiplex PCR, lists solely in-frame clones and lacks some. The table has about 380,000 clones, roughly 96% seen once. Germline assignment: CDR1 MDHEN and CDR2 SYDVKM. V was cut by 8 bases and J by 3 bases, with 7 bases left in between. The CDR3 is 12 amino acids. This sample stems from a study of shared clonotypes between healthy human individuals. Study results and limitations: The study sampled only blood, and tissue repertoires likely differ. Sequencing depth was expected to affect clonotype sharing among donors.

The receptor's source is a man aged 30 to 45 in good health. The source material was memory CD8+ T cells sorted from blood. Noted subset: CD45RO+ cells pooled with CCR7-negative TemRA cells. The J gene is TRBJ1-4, the V gene TRBV28, with D hard to call. The CDR3 bases are TGTGCCAGCGGGCAGCCTAATGAAAAACTGTTTTTT. Translation: CASGQPNEKLFF.